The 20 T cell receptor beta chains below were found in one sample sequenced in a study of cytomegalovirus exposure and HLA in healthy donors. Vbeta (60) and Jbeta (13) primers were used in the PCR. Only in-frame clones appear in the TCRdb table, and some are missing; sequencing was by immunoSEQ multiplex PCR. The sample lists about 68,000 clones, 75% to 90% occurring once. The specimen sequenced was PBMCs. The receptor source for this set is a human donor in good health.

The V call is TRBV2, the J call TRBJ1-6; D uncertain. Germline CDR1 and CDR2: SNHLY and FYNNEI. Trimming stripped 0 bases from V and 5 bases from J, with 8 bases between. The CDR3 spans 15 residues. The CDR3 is CASSEAPGHNSPLHF. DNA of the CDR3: TGTGCCAGCAGTGAAGCTCCTGGCCATAATTCACCCCTCCACTTT.

The CDR3 nucleotides read TGTGCCAGCAGCCTGACAGGGGCGAGGAGCAATCAGCCCCAGCATTTT. It encodes CASSLTGARSNQPQHF. This chain links TRBV5-6 with TRBJ1-5; 8 bases match TRBD1. J was trimmed by 1 base and V by 4 bases; bases with no gene match: 7. The CDR3 covers 16 residues. Germline CDR1 reads SGHDT; CDR2 reads YYEEEE.

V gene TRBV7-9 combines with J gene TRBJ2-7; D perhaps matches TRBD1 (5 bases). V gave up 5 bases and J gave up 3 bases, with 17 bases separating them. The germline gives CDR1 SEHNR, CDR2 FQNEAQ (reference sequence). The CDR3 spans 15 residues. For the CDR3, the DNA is TGTGCCAGCAGCCCAGGGTCACAGTTGAGCTACGAGCAGTACTTC. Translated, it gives CASSPGSQLSYEQYF.

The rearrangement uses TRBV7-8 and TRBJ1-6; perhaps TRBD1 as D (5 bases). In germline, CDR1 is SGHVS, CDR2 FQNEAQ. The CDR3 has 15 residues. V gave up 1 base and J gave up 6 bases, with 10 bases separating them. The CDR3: CASSLGGGRNSPLHF. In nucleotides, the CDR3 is TGTGCCAGCAGCTTAGGGGGGGGACGTAATTCACCCCTCCACTTT.

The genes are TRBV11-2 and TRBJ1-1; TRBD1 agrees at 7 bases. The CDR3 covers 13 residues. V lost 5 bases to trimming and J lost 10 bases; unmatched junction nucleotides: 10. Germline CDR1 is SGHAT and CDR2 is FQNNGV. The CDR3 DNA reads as TGTGCCAGCAGCCGTACTAGACAGGGAGCAGCTTTCTTT. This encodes CASSRTRQGAAFF. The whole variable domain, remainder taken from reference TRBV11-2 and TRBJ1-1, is EAGVAQSPRYKIIEKRQSVAFWCNPISGHATLYWYQQILGQGPKLLIQFQNNGVVDDSQLPKDRFSAERLKGVDSTLKIQPAKLEDSAVYLCASSRTRQGAAFFGQGTRLTVV.

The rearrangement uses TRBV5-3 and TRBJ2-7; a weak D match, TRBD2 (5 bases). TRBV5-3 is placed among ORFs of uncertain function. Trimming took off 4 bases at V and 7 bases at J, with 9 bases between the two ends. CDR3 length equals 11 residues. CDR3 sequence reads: CARSPGVEQYF. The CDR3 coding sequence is TGTGCCAGAAGCCCCGGGGTTGAGCAGTACTTC.

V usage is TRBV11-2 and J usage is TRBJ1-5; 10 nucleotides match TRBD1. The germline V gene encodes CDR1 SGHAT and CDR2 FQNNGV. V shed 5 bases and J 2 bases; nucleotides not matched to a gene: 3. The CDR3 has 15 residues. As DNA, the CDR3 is TGTGCCAGCAGCCGGGACAGGGGAGGCAATCAGCCCCAGCATTTT. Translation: CASSRDRGGNQPQHF.

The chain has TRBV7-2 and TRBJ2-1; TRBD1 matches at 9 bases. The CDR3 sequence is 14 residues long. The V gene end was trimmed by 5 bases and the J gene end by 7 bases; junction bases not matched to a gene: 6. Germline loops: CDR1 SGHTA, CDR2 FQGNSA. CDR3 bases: TGTGCCAGCAGCGAGGACAGGGGTTGGAATGAGCAGTTCTTC. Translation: CASSEDRGWNEQFF. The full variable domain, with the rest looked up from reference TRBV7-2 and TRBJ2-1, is GAGVSQSPSNKVTEKGKDVELRCDPISGHTALYWYRQSLGQGLEFLIYFQGNSAPDKSGLPSDRFSAERTGGSVSTLTIQRTQQEDSAVYLCASSEDRGWNEQFFGPGTRLTVL.

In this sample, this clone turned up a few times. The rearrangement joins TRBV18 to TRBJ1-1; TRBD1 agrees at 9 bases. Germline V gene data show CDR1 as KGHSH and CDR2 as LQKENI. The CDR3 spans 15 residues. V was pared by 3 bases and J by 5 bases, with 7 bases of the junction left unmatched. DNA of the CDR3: TGTGCCAGCTCACCGGGACAGGGAGGGGGAACTGAAGCTTTCTTT. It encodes CASSPGQGGGTEAFF.

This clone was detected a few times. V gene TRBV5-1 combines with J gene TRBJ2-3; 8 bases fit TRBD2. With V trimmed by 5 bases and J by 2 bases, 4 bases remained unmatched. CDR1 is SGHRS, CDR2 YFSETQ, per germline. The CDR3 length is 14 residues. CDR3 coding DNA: TGCGCCAGCAGTAGCGGGGTTCCCACAGATACGCAGTATTTT. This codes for CASSSGVPTDTQYF.

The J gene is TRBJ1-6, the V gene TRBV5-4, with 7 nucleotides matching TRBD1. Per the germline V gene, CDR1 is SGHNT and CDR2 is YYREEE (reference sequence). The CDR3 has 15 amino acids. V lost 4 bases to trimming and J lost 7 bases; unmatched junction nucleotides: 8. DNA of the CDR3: TGTGCCAGCAGCGCAGGGACAGTTTCCAATTCACCCCTCCACTTT. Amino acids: CASSAGTVSNSPLHF. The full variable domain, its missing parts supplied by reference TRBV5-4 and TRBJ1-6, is ETGVTQSPTHLIKTRGQQVTLRCSSQSGHNTVSWYQQALGQGPQFIFQYYREEENGRGNFPPRFSGLQFPNYSSELNVNALELDDSALYLCASSAGTVSNSPLHFGNGTRLTVT.

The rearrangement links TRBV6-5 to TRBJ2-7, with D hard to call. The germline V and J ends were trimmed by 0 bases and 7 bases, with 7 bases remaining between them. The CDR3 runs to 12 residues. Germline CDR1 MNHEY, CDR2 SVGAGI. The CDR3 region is CASSYSGREQYF. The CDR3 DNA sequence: TGTGCCAGCAGTTACTCCGGCAGGGAGCAGTACTTC.

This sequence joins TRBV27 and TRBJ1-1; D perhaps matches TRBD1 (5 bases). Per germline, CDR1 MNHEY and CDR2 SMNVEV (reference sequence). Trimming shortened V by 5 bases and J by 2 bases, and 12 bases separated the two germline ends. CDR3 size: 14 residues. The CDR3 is CASSPWGGNTEAFF. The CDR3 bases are TGTGCCAGCAGTCCCTGGGGCGGAAACACTGAAGCTTTCTTT.

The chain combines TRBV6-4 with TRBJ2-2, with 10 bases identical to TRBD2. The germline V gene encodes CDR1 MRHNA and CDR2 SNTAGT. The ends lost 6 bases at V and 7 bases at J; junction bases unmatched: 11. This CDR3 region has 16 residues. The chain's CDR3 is CASSSLAGGQLGELFF. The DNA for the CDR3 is TGTGCCAGCAGCAGCTTAGCGGGGGGACAACTCGGGGAGCTGTTTTTT.

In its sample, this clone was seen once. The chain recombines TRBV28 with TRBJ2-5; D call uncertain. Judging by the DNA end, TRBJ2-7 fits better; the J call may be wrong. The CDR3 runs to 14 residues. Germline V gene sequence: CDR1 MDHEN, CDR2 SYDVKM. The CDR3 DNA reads TGTGCCAGCAGTTCCCCTTCGTCCTTCTACGAGCAGTACTTC. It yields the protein CASSSPSSFYEQYF.

The CDR3 here is CASTKGQGVPGANVLTF. The CDR3 bases are TGTGCCAGTACCAAGGGACAGGGAGTTCCTGGGGCCAACGTCCTGACTTTC. This chain links TRBV19 with TRBJ2-6, with TRBD1 matching over 9 bases. CDR1 is LNHDA, CDR2 SQIVND, per germline (reference sequence). This CDR3 has 17 amino acids. Losses at the gene ends were 7 bases for V and 2 bases for J; bases not matched to a gene: 9.

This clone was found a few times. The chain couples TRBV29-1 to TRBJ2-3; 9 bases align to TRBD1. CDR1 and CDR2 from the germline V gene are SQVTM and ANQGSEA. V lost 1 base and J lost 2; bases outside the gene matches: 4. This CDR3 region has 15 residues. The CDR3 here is CSVEVGQGNTDTQYF. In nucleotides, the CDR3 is TGCAGCGTTGAAGTTGGACAGGGGAACACAGATACGCAGTATTTT.

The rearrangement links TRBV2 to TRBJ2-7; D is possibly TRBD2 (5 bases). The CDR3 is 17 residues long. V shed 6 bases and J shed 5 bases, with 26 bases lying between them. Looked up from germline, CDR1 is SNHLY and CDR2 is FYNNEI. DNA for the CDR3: TGTGCCAGCAGGGGAGCGACGGGGTTATCCCCTTCTCACGAGCAGTACTTC. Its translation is CASRGATGLSPSHEQYF.

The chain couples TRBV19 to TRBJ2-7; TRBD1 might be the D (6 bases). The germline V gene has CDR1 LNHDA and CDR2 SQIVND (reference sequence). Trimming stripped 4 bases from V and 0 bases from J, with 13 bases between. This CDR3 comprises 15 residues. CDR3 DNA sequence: TGTGCCAGTAGTAAAGGGGGTGCGGACTCCTACGAGCAGTACTTC. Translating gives CASSKGGADSYEQYF.

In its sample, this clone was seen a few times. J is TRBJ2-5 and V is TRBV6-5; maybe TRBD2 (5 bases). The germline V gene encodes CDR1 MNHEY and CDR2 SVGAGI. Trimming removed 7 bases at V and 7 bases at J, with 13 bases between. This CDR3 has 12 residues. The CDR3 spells CASKVGGGTQYF. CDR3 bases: TGTGCCAGCAAGGTCGGCGGAGGGACCCAGTACTTC.